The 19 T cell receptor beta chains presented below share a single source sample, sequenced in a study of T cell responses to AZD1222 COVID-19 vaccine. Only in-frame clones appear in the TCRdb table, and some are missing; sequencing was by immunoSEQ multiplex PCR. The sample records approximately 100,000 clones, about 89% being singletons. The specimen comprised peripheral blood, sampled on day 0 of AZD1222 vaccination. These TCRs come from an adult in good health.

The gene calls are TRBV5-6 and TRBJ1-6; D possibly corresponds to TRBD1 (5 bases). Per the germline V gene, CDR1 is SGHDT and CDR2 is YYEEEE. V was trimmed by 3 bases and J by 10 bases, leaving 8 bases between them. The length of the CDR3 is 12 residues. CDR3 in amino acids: CASSWGGSPLHF. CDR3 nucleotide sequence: TGTGCCAGCAGCTGGGGCGGCTCACCCCTCCACTTT.

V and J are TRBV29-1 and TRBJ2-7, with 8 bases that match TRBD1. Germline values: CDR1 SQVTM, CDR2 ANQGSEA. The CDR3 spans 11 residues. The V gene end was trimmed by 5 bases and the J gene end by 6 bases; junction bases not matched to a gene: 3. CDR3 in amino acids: CSVRQGFEQYF. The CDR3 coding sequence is TGCAGCGTTCGACAGGGGTTCGAGCAGTACTTC.

The CDR3 DNA reads TGTGCCAGCAGTCGGACTATTGATTCACCCCTCCACTTT. It specifies CASSRTIDSPLHF. The chain employs TRBV11-3 and TRBJ1-6; D unclear. The CDR3 has 13 residues. Germline V gene data show CDR1 as SGHNT and CDR2 as YENEEA. The ends were cut back, 6 bases at V and 8 bases at J, with 11 bases in the middle.

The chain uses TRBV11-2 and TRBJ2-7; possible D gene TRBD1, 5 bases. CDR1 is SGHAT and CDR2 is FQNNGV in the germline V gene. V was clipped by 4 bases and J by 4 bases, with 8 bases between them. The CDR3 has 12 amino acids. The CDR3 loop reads CASSSQGYEQYF. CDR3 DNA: TGTGCCAGCAGCTCCCAGGGTTACGAGCAGTACTTC.

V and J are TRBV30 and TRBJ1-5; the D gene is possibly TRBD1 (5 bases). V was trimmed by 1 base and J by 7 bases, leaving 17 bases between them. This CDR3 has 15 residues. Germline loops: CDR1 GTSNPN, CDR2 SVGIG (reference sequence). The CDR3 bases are TGTGCCTGGAGTGGAGGGCGGCAGGGCAGACAGCCCCAGCATTTT. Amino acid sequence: CAWSGGRQGRQPQHF. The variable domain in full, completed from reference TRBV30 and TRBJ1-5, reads SQTIHQWPATLVQPVGSPLSLECTVEGTSNPNLYWYRQAAGRGLQLLFYSVGIGQISSEVPQNLSASRPQDRQFILSSKKLLLSDSGFYLCAWSGGRQGRQPQHFGDGTRLSIL.

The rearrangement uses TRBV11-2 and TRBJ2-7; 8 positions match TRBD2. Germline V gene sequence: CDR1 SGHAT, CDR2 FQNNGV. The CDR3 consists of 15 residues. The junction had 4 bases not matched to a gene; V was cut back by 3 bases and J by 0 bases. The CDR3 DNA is TGTGCCAGCAGCTTCCCACTAGCGGTCTCCTACGAGCAGTACTTC. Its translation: CASSFPLAVSYEQYF.

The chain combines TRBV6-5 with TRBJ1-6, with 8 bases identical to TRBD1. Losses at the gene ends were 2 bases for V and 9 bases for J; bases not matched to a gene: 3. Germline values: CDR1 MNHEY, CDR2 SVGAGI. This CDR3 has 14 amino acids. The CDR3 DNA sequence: TGTGCCAGCAGTTACGGCAGGGGGCCTTCACCCCTCCACTTT. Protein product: CASSYGRGPSPLHF.

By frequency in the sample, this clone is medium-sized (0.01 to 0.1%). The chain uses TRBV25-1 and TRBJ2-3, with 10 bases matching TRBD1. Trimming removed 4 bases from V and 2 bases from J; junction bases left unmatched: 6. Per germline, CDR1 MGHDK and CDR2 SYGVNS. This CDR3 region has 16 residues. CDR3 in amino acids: CASSGGDRGITDTQYF. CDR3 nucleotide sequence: TGTGCCAGCAGTGGGGGGGACAGGGGCATCACAGATACGCAGTATTTT. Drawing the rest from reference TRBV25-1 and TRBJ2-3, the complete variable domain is EADIYQTPRYLVIGTGKKITLECSQTMGHDKMYWYQQDPGMELHLIHYSYGVNSTEKGDLSSESTVSRIRTEHFPLTLESARPSHTSQYLCASSGGDRGITDTQYFGPGTRLTVL.

The CDR3 bases are TGCGCCACCGCCCGGGACAGGGTCGACGAGCAGTACTTC. Protein: CATARDRVDEQYF. The chain has TRBV5-1 and TRBJ2-7, with TRBD1 matching 9 bases. CDR3 length equals 13 residues. V lost 9 bases and J lost 5; bases outside the gene matches: 9. Germline assignment: CDR1 SGHRS and CDR2 YFSETQ.

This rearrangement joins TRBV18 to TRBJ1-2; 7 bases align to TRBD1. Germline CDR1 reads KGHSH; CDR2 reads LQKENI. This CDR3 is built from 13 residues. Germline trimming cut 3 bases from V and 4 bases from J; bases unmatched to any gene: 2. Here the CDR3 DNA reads TGTGCCAGCTCACCTGGGACAGTCTATGGCTACACCTTC. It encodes CASSPGTVYGYTF.

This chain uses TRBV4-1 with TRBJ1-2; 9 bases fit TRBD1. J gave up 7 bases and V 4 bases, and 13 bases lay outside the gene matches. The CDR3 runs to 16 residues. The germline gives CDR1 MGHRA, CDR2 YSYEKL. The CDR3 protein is CASSPPVGQGKSGYTF. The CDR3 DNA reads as TGCGCCAGCAGCCCCCCCGTGGGACAGGGAAAAAGTGGCTACACCTTC.

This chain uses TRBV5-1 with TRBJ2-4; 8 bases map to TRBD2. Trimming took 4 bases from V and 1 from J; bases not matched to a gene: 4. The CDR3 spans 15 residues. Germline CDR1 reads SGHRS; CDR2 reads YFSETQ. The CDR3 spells CASSTGGLAKNIQYF. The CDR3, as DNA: TGCGCCAGCAGCACGGGGGGGCTGGCCAAAAACATTCAGTACTTC. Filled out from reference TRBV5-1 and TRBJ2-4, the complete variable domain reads KAGVTQTPRYLIKTRGQQVTLSCSPISGHRSVSWYQQTPGQGLQFLFEYFSETQRNKGNFPGRFSGRQFSNSRSEMNVSTLELGDSALYLCASSTGGLAKNIQYFGAGTRLSVL.

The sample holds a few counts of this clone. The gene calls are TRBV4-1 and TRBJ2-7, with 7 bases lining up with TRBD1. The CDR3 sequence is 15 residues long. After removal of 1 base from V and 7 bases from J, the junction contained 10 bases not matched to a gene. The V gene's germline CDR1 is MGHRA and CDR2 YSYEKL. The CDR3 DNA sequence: TGCGCCAGCAGCCAAGCCAGGACAGGTTCTATGGAGCAGTACTTC. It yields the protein CASSQARTGSMEQYF.

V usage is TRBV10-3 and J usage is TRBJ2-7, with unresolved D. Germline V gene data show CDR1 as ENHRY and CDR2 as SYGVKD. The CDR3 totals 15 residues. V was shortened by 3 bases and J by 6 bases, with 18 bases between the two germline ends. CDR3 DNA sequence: TGTGCCATCAGTGAAGGATTGGAGTTCGGTATCGAGCAGTACTTC. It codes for CAISEGLEFGIEQYF.

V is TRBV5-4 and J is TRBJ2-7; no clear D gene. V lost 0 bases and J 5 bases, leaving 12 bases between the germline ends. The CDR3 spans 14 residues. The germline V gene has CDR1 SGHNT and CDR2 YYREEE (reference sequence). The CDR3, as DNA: TGTGCCAGCAGCTTGGGTCTCAGTTCCGACGAGCAGTACTTC. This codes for CASSLGLSSDEQYF.

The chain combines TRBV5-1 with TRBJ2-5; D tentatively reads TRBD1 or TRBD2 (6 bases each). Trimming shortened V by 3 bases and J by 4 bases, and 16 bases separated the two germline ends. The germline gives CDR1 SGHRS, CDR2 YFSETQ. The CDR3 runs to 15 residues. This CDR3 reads CASSSLPGAGETQYF. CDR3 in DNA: TGCGCCAGCAGCTCCCTCCCGGGGGCCGGAGAGACCCAGTACTTC. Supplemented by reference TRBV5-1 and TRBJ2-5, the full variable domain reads KAGVTQTPRYLIKTRGQQVTLSCSPISGHRSVSWYQQTPGQGLQFLFEYFSETQRNKGNFPGRFSGRQFSNSRSEMNVSTLELGDSALYLCASSSLPGAGETQYFGPGTRLLVL.

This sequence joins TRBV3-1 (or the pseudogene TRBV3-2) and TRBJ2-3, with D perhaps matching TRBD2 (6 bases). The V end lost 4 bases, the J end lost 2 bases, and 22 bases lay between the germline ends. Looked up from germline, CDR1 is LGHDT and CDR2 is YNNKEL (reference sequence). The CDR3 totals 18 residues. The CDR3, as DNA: TGTGCCAGCAGCCTCCGGGACGGAGGGTCAGGGACCACAGATACGCAGTATTTT. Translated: CASSLRDGGSGTTDTQYF.

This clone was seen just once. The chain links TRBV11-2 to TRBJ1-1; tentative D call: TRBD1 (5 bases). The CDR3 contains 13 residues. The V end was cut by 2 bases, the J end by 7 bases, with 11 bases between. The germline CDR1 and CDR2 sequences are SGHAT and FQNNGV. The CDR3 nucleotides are TGTGCCAGCAGCTTATCCAGGGAAGATGAAGCTTTCTTT. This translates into CASSLSREDEAFF.

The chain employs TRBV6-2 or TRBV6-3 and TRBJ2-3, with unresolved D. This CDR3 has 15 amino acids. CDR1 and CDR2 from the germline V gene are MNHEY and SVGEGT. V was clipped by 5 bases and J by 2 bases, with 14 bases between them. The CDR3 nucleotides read TGTGCCAGCAGTCAGAGGAACCCAGTCACAGATACGCAGTATTTT. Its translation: CASSQRNPVTDTQYF.